This TCR beta chain was profiled in a study of blood T cell repertoires in COVID-19. Unmatched junction bases numbered 24, after V lost 5 bases and J lost 9 bases. The length of the CDR3 is 19 residues. Per the germline V gene, CDR1 is LNHDA and CDR2 is SQIVND (reference sequence). Clones were sequenced by immunoSEQ multiplex PCR, and TCRdb holds only the in-frame ones, with some missing. The sample records about 53,000 clones, roughly 79% being singletons. The sample comprised peripheral blood. V usage is TRBV19 and J usage is TRBJ2-1, with 8 bases aligning to TRBD2. The receptor's source is a human donor in a cohort sampled during active COVID-19. The CDR3 loop is CASSSLAGGGPLGRPEQFF. In DNA form, the CDR3 reads TGTGCCAGTAGTTCCTTAGCGGGCGGGGGGCCCCTAGGGAGACCTGAGCAGTTCTTC.